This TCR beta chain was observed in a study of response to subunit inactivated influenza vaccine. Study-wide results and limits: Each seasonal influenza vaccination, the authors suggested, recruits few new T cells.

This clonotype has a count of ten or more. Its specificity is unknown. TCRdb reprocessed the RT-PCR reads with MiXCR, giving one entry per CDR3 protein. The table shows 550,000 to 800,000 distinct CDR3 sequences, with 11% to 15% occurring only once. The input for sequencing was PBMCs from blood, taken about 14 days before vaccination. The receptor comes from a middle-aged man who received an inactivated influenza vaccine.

The CDR3 sequence is CSARDDDRGPGELFF. In nucleotides, the CDR3 is TGCAGTGCTAGAGATGATGACAGGGGACCCGGGGAGCTGTTTTTT. The rearrangement uses TRBV20-1 and TRBJ2-2, with 8 bases matching TRBD1. Looked up from germline, CDR1 is DFQATT and CDR2 is SNEGSKA (reference sequence). V lost 0 bases to trimming and J lost 6 bases; unmatched junction nucleotides: 6. This CDR3 region has 15 residues.